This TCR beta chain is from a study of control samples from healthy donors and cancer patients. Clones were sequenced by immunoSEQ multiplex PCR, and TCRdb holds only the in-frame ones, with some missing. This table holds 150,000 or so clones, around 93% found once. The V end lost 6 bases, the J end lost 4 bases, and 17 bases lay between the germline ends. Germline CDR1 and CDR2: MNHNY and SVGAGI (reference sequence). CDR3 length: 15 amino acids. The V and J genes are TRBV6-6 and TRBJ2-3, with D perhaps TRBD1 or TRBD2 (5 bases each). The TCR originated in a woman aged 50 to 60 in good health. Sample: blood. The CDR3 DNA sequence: TGTGCCAGCAGAGGTTCGGGGCGTGATGCAGATACGCAGTATTTT. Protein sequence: CASRGSGRDADTQYF.